This is a list of T cell receptor beta chains from one sample in a study of beta chain features in type 1 diabetes. Produced via immunoSEQ multiplex PCR; TCRdb's table is partial and in-frame only. The top ten clones hold 0.044% of a sample with around 340,000 clones, about 20% of them seen once. The sequencing sample was made of naive CD4+ T cells from blood. These receptors originate from a woman aged 18 to 35 in good health. Each CDR3 is given with its conserved first and last residue. Each record gives: J gene, clone size, V gene, D gene, CDR3 protein. The D gene is left open where the match is weak. Clone sizes are given selectively: once, few, many, or a class where the clone is expanded.

TRBJ2-1 | . | TRBV19 | TRBD1 | CASSTEGQGIDEQFF
TRBJ2-3 | . | TRBV9 | . | CASSRGVADTQYF
TRBJ1-2 | . | TRBV5-1 | TRBD1 | CASTTGTGGGYGYTF
TRBJ2-7 | . | TRBV7-2 | TRBD1 | CASSLGRGPYEQYF
TRBJ2-3 | . | TRBV13 | TRBD2 | CASSLSLAGGGSDTQYF
TRBJ1-1 | . | TRBV30 | . | CAWTSGGVTEAFF
TRBJ1-2 | few | TRBV5-4 | . | CASSPGHSYGYTF
TRBJ2-5 | few | TRBV30 | TRBD2 | CAWSVHSGRETQYF
TRBJ2-1 | . | TRBV13 | . | CASSSVSGRSYNEQFF
TRBJ1-2 | . | TRBV2 | TRBD1 | CASTSETGGSYTF
TRBJ2-3 | . | TRBV18 | . | CASSPPWGGEDTQYF
TRBJ2-5 | few | TRBV5-6 | . | CASSLAEETQYF
TRBJ2-1 | . | TRBV5-1 | TRBD2 | CASSLAPLAGGPDEQFF
TRBJ2-3 | few | TRBV7-2 | . | CASSLDGGSTDTQYF
TRBJ2-7 | . | TRBV7-8 | . | CASSLEFSLGRSYEQYF
TRBJ1-1 | few | TRBV19 | TRBD1 | CASSPMDRVGTEAFF
TRBJ1-1 | . | TRBV13 | . | CASSLATEAFF
TRBJ2-3 | . | TRBV7-2 | . | CASSYQTGVADTQYF
TRBJ1-1 | . | TRBV5-1 | TRBD1 | CASSLGDRGSEAFF
TRBJ2-7 | . | TRBV6-5 | TRBD1 | CASSYSTGGYEQYF
TRBJ2-1 | . | TRBV4-1 | . | CASSHIPGLRLYNEQFF
TRBJ1-2 | . | TRBV10-3 | TRBD1 | CAISPGQGHYGYTF
TRBJ2-2 | . | TRBV11-2 | TRBD2 | CASSLDPSGRAGELFF
TRBJ1-3 | few | TRBV30 | . | CASSTGLSSGNTIYF
TRBJ1-5 | . | TRBV7-9 | . | CASSFEGDQPQHF
TRBJ2-2 | . | TRBV4-2 | . | CASSHHGGPQNTGELFF
TRBJ2-2 | few | TRBV6-6 | TRBD1 | CASSLLQGATGELFF
TRBJ1-1 | . | TRBV4-2 | TRBD1 | CASSQDTGGNTEAFF
TRBJ1-2 | . | TRBV4-3 | TRBD1 | CASSQDEADRGGYTF
TRBJ2-1 | few | TRBV10-3 | TRBD2 | CAVNTGGGDNEQFF
TRBJ2-1 | few | TRBV30 | TRBD2 | CAWSHEREGLGNEQFF
TRBJ1-5 | few | TRBV30 | . | CAWSVRGGGNQPQHF
TRBJ1-1 | few | TRBV5-4 | TRBD1 | CASSGTGGKITEAFF
TRBJ1-5 | few | TRBV30 | . | CAWSTLEGQPQHF
TRBJ2-3 | few | TRBV7-2 | TRBD2 | CASSASSGGALTDTQYF
TRBJ2-5 | . | TRBV9 | . | CASSVSDQETQYF
TRBJ1-5 | . | TRBV28 | TRBD1 | CASCPGQGSGQPQHF